The 29 T cell receptor beta chains below were found in one sample sequenced in a study of cytomegalovirus exposure and HLA in healthy donors. The PCR contained 60 Vbeta and 13 Jbeta primers. Sequencing was performed with immunoSEQ multiplex PCR; in TCRdb, only in-frame clones are kept and a portion is missing. The sample has approximately 89,000 clones; around 85% are singletons. Sequencing was done on a sample of PBMCs. These receptors all come from a man aged 40-49 years in good health and CMV-seropositive.

This chain links TRBV19 with TRBJ2-7; possible D gene TRBD2, 6 bases. The germline gives CDR1 LNHDA, CDR2 SQIVND (reference sequence). Between the trimmed V and J ends, which lost 5 bases and 5 bases, there was a span of 13 bases. The CDR3 covers 13 residues. CDR3 sequence (DNA): TGTGCCAGTAGTCGGAGGGAAATCAACGAGCAGTACTTC. It is translated as CASSRREINEQYF.

In DNA, the CDR3 is TGTGCCAGCAGCGCTGGGGCGGCGAGCTCCTACAATGAGCAGTTCTTC. This codes for CASSAGAASSYNEQFF. This sequence joins TRBV5-4 and TRBJ2-1, with a possible D match to TRBD1 (5 bases). CDR3 size: 16 residues. Trimming stripped 4 bases from V and 0 bases from J, with 14 bases between. CDR1 and CDR2 (germline): SGHNT, YYREEE (reference sequence). The whole variable domain, remainder taken from reference TRBV5-4 and TRBJ2-1, is ETGVTQSPTHLIKTRGQQVTLRCSSQSGHNTVSWYQQALGQGPQFIFQYYREEENGRGNFPPRFSGLQFPNYSSELNVNALELDDSALYLCASSAGAASSYNEQFFGPGTRLTVL.

The rearrangement links TRBV29-1 to TRBJ1-1; D is perhaps TRBD1 (5 bases). The CDR3 is 11 residues long. Germline assignment: CDR1 SQVTM and CDR2 ANQGSEA. The V end was cut by 5 bases, the J end by 7 bases, with 11 bases between. The CDR3 loop is CSVMGQGEAFF. CDR3 nucleotide sequence: TGCAGCGTTATGGGGCAGGGTGAAGCTTTCTTT.

The rearrangement uses TRBV7-9 and TRBJ1-6; the D gene is possibly TRBD1 (5 bases). The CDR3 extends over 14 amino acids. V was shortened by 1 base and J by 14 bases, with 15 bases between the two germline ends. CDR1 and CDR2 from the germline V gene are SEHNR and FQNEAQ (reference sequence). The CDR3 sequence is CASSLGHGGKSLHF. CDR3 DNA sequence: TGTGCCAGCAGCTTAGGACACGGGGGTAAATCCCTCCACTTT. The variable domain in full, with the rest retrieved from reference TRBV7-9 and TRBJ1-6, is DTGVSQNPRHKITKRGQNVTFRCDPISEHNRLYWYRQTLGQGPEFLTYFQNEAQLEKSRLLSDRFSAERPKGSFSTLEIQRTEQGDSAMYLCASSLGHGGKSLHFGNGTRLTVT.

This sequence joins TRBV7-4 and TRBJ1-2; possibly TRBD1 for D (6 bases). The CDR3 extends over 16 amino acids. Germline V lookup: CDR1 SGHVT, CDR2 SQSDAQ. With 8 bases removed from V and 7 bases from J, the gap between germline ends came to 26 bases. CDR3 sequence (DNA): TGTGCCAGCGGGCCCTCCATTCAGGGGCGGCCCTGTGGCTACACCTTC. It encodes CASGPSIQGRPCGYTF.

This clone was observed once. The V call is TRBV11-3, the J call TRBJ2-2, with 8 nucleotides matching TRBD2. Germline CDR1 is SGHNT and CDR2 is YENEEA. The CDR3 is made up of 14 amino acids. Trimming took 5 bases from V and 6 from J; bases not matched to a gene: 5. In DNA, the CDR3 is TGTGCCAGCAGCCCCGGGACTAGGGCCGGGGAGCTGTTTTTT. Amino acid sequence: CASSPGTRAGELFF. Drawing the rest from reference TRBV11-3 and TRBJ2-2, the complete variable domain is EAGVVQSPRYKIIEKKQPVAFWCNPISGHNTLYWYLQNLGQGPELLIRYENEEAVDDSQLPKDRFSAERLKGVDSTLKIQPAELGDSAVYLCASSPGTRAGELFFGEGSRLTVL.

The chain uses TRBV4-1 and TRBJ1-1; no reliable D call. The CDR3 contains 12 residues. Germline CDR1 is MGHRA and CDR2 is YSYEKL. V shed 4 bases and J shed 7 bases, with 10 bases lying between them. The CDR3: CASSPGAGEAFF. The CDR3, as DNA: TGCGCCAGCAGCCCTGGAGCGGGTGAAGCTTTCTTT.

V is TRBV6-1 and J is TRBJ1-2; D gene unclear. Germline values: CDR1 MNHNS, CDR2 SASEGT. V lost 3 bases, J lost 6 bases, and 11 bases lay in between. CDR3 length: 13 amino acids. DNA of the CDR3: TGTGCCAGCAGTGATCCGGGGATGGATGGCTACACCTTC. Encoded protein: CASSDPGMDGYTF.

The chain joins TRBV18 to TRBJ2-5, with 9 bases matching TRBD1. V was pared by 0 bases and J by 1 base, with 0 bases of the junction left unmatched. Germline CDR1 KGHSH, CDR2 LQKENI. The length of the CDR3 is 15 residues. CDR3 region: CASSPPTGGQETQYF. The CDR3 bases are TGTGCCAGCTCACCACCGACAGGGGGCCAAGAGACCCAGTACTTC.

The chain is built from TRBV5-1 and TRBJ2-2, with 8 bases fitting TRBD2. The CDR3 contains 17 residues. From germline, CDR1 is SGHRS and CDR2 YFSETQ. V trimming: 0 bases; J trimming: 4 bases; junction bases outside the gene matches: 8. CDR3 sequence reads: CASSLAVAGPGTGELFF. In DNA, the CDR3 is TGCGCCAGCAGCTTGGCCGTAGCGGGGCCGGGCACCGGGGAGCTGTTTTTT.

The chain couples TRBV11-2 to TRBJ2-3; 10 nucleotides agree with TRBD2. After removal of 8 bases from V and 5 bases from J, the junction contained 10 bases not matched to a gene. Per germline, CDR1 SGHAT and CDR2 FQNNGV. The CDR3 totals 15 residues. CDR3 bases: TGTGCCAGCTTGGTAGCGGGGGGCCCGGAAGATACGCAGTATTTT. Protein: CASLVAGGPEDTQYF.

The V gene is TRBV6-5, the J gene TRBJ1-6; TRBD1 matches at 9 bases. Germline loops: CDR1 MNHEY, CDR2 SVGAGI. With V trimmed by 6 bases and J by 10 bases, 10 bases remained unmatched. The CDR3 totals 15 residues. The CDR3: CASSRTGTGSSPLHF. CDR3 nucleotide sequence: TGTGCCAGCAGCCGAACCGGGACAGGGAGCTCACCCCTCCACTTT.

The V and J genes are TRBV27 and TRBJ2-5; D is undetermined. Between the trimmed V and J ends, which lost 3 bases and 0 bases, there was a span of 8 bases. From germline, CDR1 is MNHEY and CDR2 SMNVEV (reference sequence). This CDR3 spans 14 amino acids. The CDR3 DNA sequence: TGTGCCAGCAGTTTCGTGCGGAACCAAGAGACCCAGTACTTC. This codes for CASSFVRNQETQYF.

The chain links TRBV5-1 to TRBJ1-1; D not certain. Trimming took off 1 base at V and 7 bases at J, with 14 bases between the two ends. The CDR3 loop spans 14 amino acids. Germline V CDR1 and CDR2: SGHRS, YFSETQ. The CDR3 DNA is TGCGCCAGCAGCTTGAGTACGGCGGAAAATGAAGCTTTCTTT. Translation: CASSLSTAENEAFF. Full variable domain (rest looked up from reference TRBV5-1 and TRBJ1-1): KAGVTQTPRYLIKTRGQQVTLSCSPISGHRSVSWYQQTPGQGLQFLFEYFSETQRNKGNFPGRFSGRQFSNSRSEMNVSTLELGDSALYLCASSLSTAENEAFFGQGTRLTVV.

The rearrangement links TRBV18 to TRBJ2-2, with D possibly being TRBD1 (5 bases). V shed 6 bases and J shed 7 bases, with 18 bases lying between them. Germline V CDR1 and CDR2: KGHSH, LQKENI. This CDR3 is built from 15 residues. This CDR3 reads CASSQQVLTGGELFF. The CDR3 DNA sequence: TGTGCCAGCTCTCAACAGGTCCTTACCGGCGGGGAGCTGTTTTTT.

The CDR3 DNA reads as TGTGCCAGCAGCAAAGGGAGCATCTGGTTTGCCTACGAGCAGTACTTC. Translating gives CASSKGSIWFAYEQYF. This sequence joins TRBV5-6 and TRBJ2-7; perhaps TRBD2 as D (5 bases). CDR1 is SGHDT, CDR2 YYEEEE, per germline. V lost 4 bases and J lost 2, with 19 bases in between. CDR3 length: 16 amino acids.

A single count supports this clone. The rearrangement joins TRBV7-2 to TRBJ2-1, with TRBD2 matching 11 bases. The CDR3 consists of 15 residues. Germline V CDR1 and CDR2: SGHTA, FQGNSA. V gave up 6 bases and J gave up 5 bases; unmatched junction bases: 6. The chain's CDR3 is CASSKTSGGNNEQFF. The CDR3 DNA sequence: TGTGCCAGCAGTAAAACTAGCGGGGGAAACAATGAGCAGTTCTTC.

This clone was seen once. This chain uses TRBV4-1 with TRBJ2-2; 10 bases are a match to TRBD2. Germline V CDR1 and CDR2: MGHRA, YSYEKL. CDR3 length: 19 residues. With V trimmed by 0 bases and J by 0 bases, 7 bases remained unmatched. CDR3 protein: CASSQDPIAGGPNTGELFF. The CDR3 nucleotides read TGCGCCAGCAGCCAAGACCCGATAGCGGGGGGACCGAACACCGGGGAGCTGTTTTTT.

V and J are TRBV30 and TRBJ1-4; D might be TRBD1 (6 bases). Trimming cost V 5 bases and J 3 bases, with 13 bases left between them. The CDR3 loop spans 14 amino acids. In germline, CDR1 is GTSNPN, CDR2 SVGIG (reference sequence). The chain's CDR3 is CAWGQDSSNEKLFF. CDR3 DNA sequence: TGTGCCTGGGGTCAGGACAGTTCTAATGAAAAACTGTTTTTT. The variable domain in full, completed from reference TRBV30 and TRBJ1-4, reads SQTIHQWPATLVQPVGSPLSLECTVEGTSNPNLYWYRQAAGRGLQLLFYSVGIGQISSEVPQNLSASRPQDRQFILSSKKLLLSDSGFYLCAWGQDSSNEKLFFGSGTQLSVL.

This clone was seen only a few times. The CDR3 sequence: CASLSRQGARYEQYF. The CDR3 DNA is TGTGCCAGCTTAAGCCGACAGGGGGCTCGCTACGAGCAGTACTTC. V gene TRBV6-1 combines with J gene TRBJ2-7, with TRBD1 matching over 10 bases. The V gene end was trimmed by 8 bases and the J gene end by 3 bases; junction bases not matched to a gene: 10. This CDR3 has 15 residues. From germline, CDR1 is MNHNS and CDR2 SASEGT.

DNA for the CDR3: TGCGCCAGCAGCTTTGGCAGTTACGAGCAGTACTTC. It translates to CASSFGSYEQYF. The chain uses TRBV10-2 and TRBJ2-7; D not resolved. V was pared by 6 bases and J by 4 bases, with 10 bases between. Germline V lookup: CDR1 WSHSY, CDR2 SAAADI. The CDR3 covers 12 residues.

The chain links TRBV28 to TRBJ2-1, with 9 bases aligning to TRBD2. V gave up 5 bases and J gave up 6 bases; unmatched junction bases: 8. From germline, CDR1 is MDHEN and CDR2 SYDVKM. The CDR3 has 15 amino acids. The CDR3 loop is CASSPPSSGSNEQFF. For the CDR3, the DNA is TGTGCCAGCAGTCCACCCAGTAGCGGGAGCAATGAGCAGTTCTTC.

This clone was seen only a few times. This rearrangement joins TRBV11-1 to TRBJ2-2, with D possibly TRBD1 on 6 matching bases. V lost 5 bases to trimming and J lost 2 bases, with 12 bases between them. In germline, CDR1 is SGHAT, CDR2 FQDESV (reference sequence). This CDR3 spans 15 amino acids. This chain's CDR3 is CASSPGQTNTGELFF. The DNA of the CDR3 is TGTGCCAGCAGCCCGGGACAAACAAACACCGGGGAGCTGTTTTTT.

This clone has a handful of counts. J is TRBJ2-3 and V is TRBV5-1; perhaps TRBD1 as D (6 bases). The CDR3 is 14 residues long. Germline CDR1 reads SGHRS; CDR2 reads YFSETQ. V was shortened by 2 bases and J by 4 bases, with 11 bases between the two germline ends. CDR3 region: CASSFQGFADTQYF. The CDR3 nucleotides are TGCGCCAGCAGCTTTCAGGGGTTTGCAGATACGCAGTATTTT.

The genes are TRBV27 and TRBJ2-5; TRBD1 matches at 8 bases. The CDR3 is 12 residues long. Germline-derived CDR1 and CDR2 are MNHEY and SMNVEV (reference sequence). V lost 5 bases to trimming and J lost 5 bases; unmatched junction nucleotides: 1. This CDR3 is CASSNRGETQYF. As DNA, the CDR3 is TGTGCCAGCAGTAACAGGGGGGAGACCCAGTACTTC.

Within the sample, this clone is medium-sized (0.01 to 0.1%). This chain joins TRBV7-2 and TRBJ1-4; 7 positions match TRBD1. CDR3 size: 15 residues. Germline V gives CDR1 SGHTA, CDR2 FQGNSA. V was pared by 5 bases and J by 1 base, with 4 bases of the junction left unmatched. CDR3 DNA: TGTGCCAGCAGCGAAACAGGGGTAACTAATGAAAAACTGTTTTTT. Protein sequence: CASSETGVTNEKLFF.

V is TRBV4-1 and J is TRBJ2-2, with 12 bases matching TRBD2. J gave up 3 bases and V 7 bases, and 12 bases lay outside the gene matches. Germline V gene sequence: CDR1 MGHRA, CDR2 YSYEKL. The CDR3 sequence is 18 residues long. CDR3 protein: CASTRIQTSGRYTGELFF. The DNA for the CDR3 is TGCGCCAGCACCAGAATTCAAACTAGCGGGAGGTACACCGGGGAGCTGTTTTTT.

CDR3 loop: CASRGRDGSSYEQYF. The CDR3 coding sequence is TGTGCCAGCAGAGGCCGGGACGGGAGCTCCTACGAGCAGTACTTC. V usage is TRBV2 and J usage is TRBJ2-5; possibly TRBD2 for D (6 bases). The DNA end is a closer match to TRBJ2-7, so the J assignment may be wrong. The CDR3 length is 15 residues. CDR1 SNHLY and CDR2 FYNNEI come from the germline V gene.

The DNA of the CDR3 is TGTGCCAGCACTATAGGGGACAGGTCCGCCTCTAACTATGGCTACACCTTC. Protein: CASTIGDRSASNYGYTF. The chain joins TRBV6-8 to TRBJ1-2, with 8 bases aligning to TRBD1. This CDR3 has 17 residues. The trim removed 7 bases at V and 0 bases at J, leaving 13 bases unmatched. CDR1 MNHGY and CDR2 SAAAGT come from the germline V gene.